This TCR beta chain emerged from a study of tumor-infiltrating lymphocytes in primary liver carcinoma. Study overall: Among the tumors, stages were T1-T3 N0M0 and sizes roughly 4.2 to 11 cm.

The input was 450 to 500 ng total RNA; TCR beta cDNA was made from it with a constant-region primer. For TCR beta, libraries were produced by three nested multiplex PCR rounds using slightly modified ARM-PCR. TRBV1-TRBV30 forward primers paired with a C-beta reverse primer were used in the first two PCR rounds, which ran roughly 9 cycles each. TCRdb recomputed calls from the multiplex PCR reads with MiXCR, one row per CDR3 protein. This table has tens of thousands of distinct CDR3 sequences, 71% appearing once. Each 20-30 mg portion of unsorted bulk tissue served as the source for co-extraction of RNA and DNA. The sampling covered five separate regions of each tumor. Study-level findings and limits: The study found a significantly higher top-250-clone fraction in tumors than in blood (p = 0.039). Tumor region pairs showed greater overlap than either tumor-adjacent or tumor-blood pairs did.

Germline CDR1 is SGDLS and CDR2 is YYNGEE. V was trimmed by 3 bases and J by 14 bases, leaving 26 bases between them. The CDR3 is made up of 16 amino acids. As for this clonotype: What it binds is unknown.

The chain couples TRBV9 to TRBJ2-2, with a weak D call TRBD2 (7 bases). Sequencing was performed on liver tumor tissue from sampling region 4. The sample's subset: tumor region T4, right-lateral pole. This receptor was obtained from a middle-aged man with primary liver carcinoma and hepatitis B virus infection. As DNA, the CDR3 is TGTGCCAGCAGCGCTGGTAGCGGGTCACAGACCGGGGGCCTGTTTTTT. This translates into CASSAGSGSQTGGLFF.